This T cell receptor (beta chain) was observed in a study of STAT5B mutations in CD4+ large granular lymphocyte leukemia. Study observations and caveats: Without HLA matching, higher CD4+ than CD8+ T-LGLL clonality could reflect small sample size. No patients shared main leukemic clonotypes, though around 27% appeared at low frequency elsewhere. 8/27 top patient clones versus 2/35 control clones were TRBV06-family.

Profiling relied on immunoSEQ multiplex PCR, and the TCRdb table lists in-frame clones only, not all of them. This table has fewer than 35,000 clones, about 91% appearing once. This clone was seen just once. Antigen: not known. Controls came from buffy coats of healthy blood donors. The V end was cut by 0 bases, the J end by 16 bases, with 22 bases between. Germline V CDR1 and CDR2: LGHNA, YSLEER. The CDR3 loop spans 15 amino acids. The TCR originated in a human donor in good health. The sequencing input was CD4+ T cells from blood buffy coats. The chain combines TRBV4-3 with TRBJ1-5; TRBD1 is a possible D gene (5 bases). The CDR3 is CASSQEQGVAFHHHF. CDR3 in DNA: TGCGCCAGCAGCCAAGAACAAGGGGTGGCATTTCACCACCATTTT.